The 27 T cell receptor beta chains reported below all come from one sample, sequenced in a study of Ad26.COV2.S vaccination and SARS-CoV-2 variants. Treatment noted: over 15 received Ad26.COV2.S at low or high dose, single or two shots; 5 received placebo; per-sample allocation not given. Material that was analyzed had been drawn on day 63 after the first vaccine or placebo injection. Here immunoSEQ multiplex PCR was the method, and the copy in TCRdb shows in-frame clones only, minus some. The table includes about 440,000 clones, around nine tenths detected once. Material: peripheral blood, obtained in a trial of Ad26.COV2.S vaccine versus placebo. Receptors were obtained from a person aged 18-60 years who received the Ad26.COV2.S COVID-19 vaccine or a placebo.

The chain employs TRBV30 and TRBJ1-5; D remains unclear. Looked up from germline, CDR1 is GTSNPN and CDR2 is SVGIG (reference sequence). Trimming took off 3 bases at V and 2 bases at J, with 14 bases between the two ends. This CDR3 contains 15 residues. The CDR3 loop is CAWSPYGRGNQPQHF. The CDR3 DNA is TGTGCCTGGAGCCCATACGGACGGGGCAATCAGCCCCAGCATTTT. Variable domain in full (rest from reference TRBV30 and TRBJ1-5): SQTIHQWPATLVQPVGSPLSLECTVEGTSNPNLYWYRQAAGRGLQLLFYSVGIGQISSEVPQNLSASRPQDRQFILSSKKLLLSDSGFYLCAWSPYGRGNQPQHFGDGTRLSIL.

Worth noting for this clone: Other DNA sequences in this specimen translate into the identical CDR3. The chain couples TRBV28 to TRBJ1-5, with D unresolved. Germline-derived CDR1 and CDR2 are MDHEN and SYDVKM. With 5 bases removed from V and 6 bases from J, the gap between germline ends came to 8 bases. The CDR3 consists of 12 residues. Written as DNA, the CDR3 is TGTGCCAGCAGTGAGGGATTTCAGCCCCAGCATTTT. Its translation is CASSEGFQPQHF. Supplemented by reference TRBV28 and TRBJ1-5, the full variable domain reads DVKVTQSSRYLVKRTGEKVFLECVQDMDHENMFWYRQDPGLGLRLIYFSYDVKMKEKGDIPEGYSVSREKKERFSLILESASTNQTSMYLCASSEGFQPQHFGDGTRLSIL.

The chain links TRBV14 to TRBJ1-1; 7 nucleotides agree with TRBD1. The CDR3 is 16 amino acids. Germline CDR1 SGHDN, CDR2 FVKESK. The V segment lost 1 base and the J segment 6 bases; nucleotides outside the gene matches: 11. The CDR3 spells CASSQASGGQGPEAFF. CDR3 DNA: TGTGCCAGCAGCCAAGCATCAGGGGGGCAGGGGCCTGAAGCTTTCTTT.

The chain uses TRBV25-1 and TRBJ2-2; weak D call: TRBD1 (6 bases). CDR1 MGHDK and CDR2 SYGVNS come from the germline V gene. V lost 1 base and J 5 bases, leaving 11 bases between the germline ends. The CDR3 consists of 15 residues. CDR3 residues: CASSEFGRGTGELFF. The CDR3 DNA sequence: TGTGCCAGCAGTGAATTTGGCAGGGGTACCGGGGAGCTGTTTTTT.

V and J are TRBV9 and TRBJ2-6; 11 positions match TRBD2. J was trimmed by 0 bases and V by 0 bases; bases with no gene match: 8. The CDR3 covers 20 residues. Germline lookup yields CDR1 SGDLS and CDR2 YYNGEE. This CDR3 is CASSVDGASGRISGANVLTF. The CDR3 DNA follows: TGTGCCAGCAGCGTAGATGGGGCTAGCGGGAGGATCTCTGGGGCCAACGTCCTGACTTTC.

This sequence joins TRBV24-1 and TRBJ1-1; unclear D gene. V was clipped by 5 bases and J by 10 bases, with 13 bases between them. The CDR3 length is 12 residues. Germline-derived CDR1 and CDR2 are KGHDR and SFDVKD. This CDR3 reads CATSGPGFPAFF. The CDR3 nucleotides are TGTGCCACCAGTGGCCCCGGCTTCCCAGCTTTCTTT.

The J gene is TRBJ2-5, the V gene TRBV7-2; D is ambiguous. This CDR3 comprises 14 residues. V was pared by 3 bases and J by 4 bases, with 12 bases between. CDR1 is SGHTA, CDR2 FQGNSA, per germline. CDR3 in amino acids: CASSFPGRVETQYF. DNA of the CDR3: TGTGCCAGCAGCTTCCCCGGCCGTGTAGAGACCCAGTACTTC.

This chain connects TRBV2 to TRBJ2-5; 7 bases align to TRBD1. Germline CDR1 SNHLY, CDR2 FYNNEI. This CDR3 is built from 14 residues. J gave up 2 bases and V 3 bases, and 3 bases lay outside the gene matches. In DNA, the CDR3 is TGTGCCAGCAGTGACCCGGGACAGCAAGAGACCCAGTACTTC. This gives the protein CASSDPGQQETQYF.

The chain carries TRBV5-1 and TRBJ2-5; unclear D gene. Germline CDR1 reads SGHRS; CDR2 reads YFSETQ. The V end lost 4 bases, the J end lost 5 bases, and 15 bases lay between the germline ends. CDR3 length: 14 amino acids. CDR3 DNA: TGCGCCAGCAGCCCGATCGCACTTCCCGAGACCCAGTACTTC. Translated: CASSPIALPETQYF. The whole variable domain, remainder taken from reference TRBV5-1 and TRBJ2-5, is KAGVTQTPRYLIKTRGQQVTLSCSPISGHRSVSWYQQTPGQGLQFLFEYFSETQRNKGNFPGRFSGRQFSNSRSEMNVSTLELGDSALYLCASSPIALPETQYFGPGTRLLVL.

This sequence joins TRBV11-3 and TRBJ2-1, with D hard to call. Trimming cost V 8 bases and J 1 base, with 15 bases left between them. From germline, CDR1 is SGHNT and CDR2 YENEEA. The CDR3 is 15 residues long. The CDR3 DNA reads TGTGCCAGCTCCCAAGGTCTACTTTCCTACAATGAGCAGTTCTTC. This translates into CASSQGLLSYNEQFF.

Written as DNA, the CDR3 is TGTGCCATCAGTGAGTCTTCAGAATTCTATGGCTACACCTTC. Translating it yields CAISESSEFYGYTF. The chain is built from TRBV10-3 and TRBJ1-2; the D is unclear. Germline values: CDR1 ENHRY, CDR2 SYGVKD. The CDR3 extends over 14 amino acids. Trimming took 0 bases from V and 4 from J, leaving 9 bases between them.

The V gene is TRBV2, the J gene TRBJ1-1; D is perhaps TRBD1 (5 bases). CDR3 length equals 13 residues. Trimming took 6 bases from V and 4 from J, leaving 12 bases between them. Germline V gives CDR1 SNHLY, CDR2 FYNNEI. The CDR3 sequence: CASRGGVGTEAFF. The CDR3 DNA reads TGTGCCAGCAGAGGAGGGGTTGGCACTGAAGCTTTCTTT.

This clone has just a few counts. V and J are TRBV2 and TRBJ2-2; TRBD2 matches at 14 bases. The CDR3 length is 16 residues. With 6 bases clipped from V and 7 bases from J, the junction kept 7 bases outside the gene matches. Per germline, CDR1 SNHLY and CDR2 FYNNEI. The CDR3 spells CASSNGLAGGIGELFF. CDR3 in DNA: TGTGCCAGCAGCAACGGACTAGCGGGAGGAATCGGGGAGCTGTTTTTT.

The chain uses TRBV5-8 and TRBJ2-1, with no clear D. Germline values: CDR1 SGHTS, CDR2 YDEGEE. This CDR3 has 14 amino acids. With 2 bases removed from V and 7 bases from J, the gap between germline ends came to 13 bases. The CDR3 coding sequence is TGTGCCAGCAGCTTTGGGTCGGGTCAAAATGAGCAGTTCTTC. Translated: CASSFGSGQNEQFF.

This chain uses TRBV19 with TRBJ2-3, with D maybe TRBD2 (5 bases). The germline V and J ends were trimmed by 11 bases and 2 bases, with 11 bases remaining between them. Germline-derived CDR1 and CDR2 are LNHDA and SQIVND (reference sequence). This CDR3 is built from 12 residues. The CDR3 loop is CAVEGPTDTQYF. The CDR3 DNA follows: TGTGCCGTCGAGGGCCCCACAGATACGCAGTATTTT. The full variable domain, completed using reference TRBV19 and TRBJ2-3, is DGGITQSPKYLFRKEGQNVTLSCEQNLNHDAMYWYRQDPGQGLRLIYYSQIVNDFQKGDIAEGYSVSREKKESFPLTVTSAQKNPTAFYLCAVEGPTDTQYFGPGTRLTVL.

V gene TRBV19 combines with J gene TRBJ1-2, with D unclear. V lost 7 bases and J lost 5, with 11 bases in between. Germline V gives CDR1 LNHDA, CDR2 SQIVND (reference sequence). The CDR3 runs to 12 residues. As DNA, the CDR3 is TGTGCCAGTAACCGGGTAGGATATGGCTACACCTTC. Encoded protein: CASNRVGYGYTF. Together with reference TRBV19 and TRBJ1-2, the CDR3 gives the full variable domain: DGGITQSPKYLFRKEGQNVTLSCEQNLNHDAMYWYRQDPGQGLRLIYYSQIVNDFQKGDIAEGYSVSREKKESFPLTVTSAQKNPTAFYLCASNRVGYGYTFGSGTRLTVV.

In this sample, this clone turned up a few times. The chain recombines TRBV7-2 with TRBJ2-7; D perhaps matches TRBD1 (6 bases). Germline V CDR1 and CDR2: SGHTA, FQGNSA. The CDR3 length is 14 residues. V lost 5 bases to trimming and J lost 12 bases, with 23 bases between them. CDR3 region: CASSPRTGLTDRYF. The CDR3 coding sequence is TGTGCCAGCAGCCCGCGTACAGGGTTGACTGATCGGTACTTC.

This clone appeared once. V gene TRBV29-1 combines with J gene TRBJ1-1; tentative D call: TRBD1 (6 bases). Germline assignment: CDR1 SQVTM and CDR2 ANQGSEA. Trimming stripped 7 bases from V and 6 bases from J, with 21 bases between. CDR3 length equals 14 residues. The CDR3 coding sequence is TGCAGCGCCGGACAGTTGGGGGGAGGACCTGAAGCTTTCTTT. The encoded protein is CSAGQLGGGPEAFF.

This chain connects TRBV2 to TRBJ2-7; TRBD1 might be the D (5 bases). This CDR3 comprises 14 residues. Germline V gives CDR1 SNHLY, CDR2 FYNNEI. The ends were cut back, 6 bases at V and 0 bases at J, with 12 bases in the middle. The CDR3 DNA reads as TGTGCCAGCAGAAGGACACCGAGCTCCTACGAGCAGTACTTC. Translation gives CASRRTPSSYEQYF.

V and J are TRBV28 and TRBJ2-2; D gene unclear. The CDR3 covers 12 residues. Trimming stripped 5 bases from V and 6 bases from J, with 7 bases between. The germline V gene has CDR1 MDHEN and CDR2 SYDVKM. CDR3 loop: CASSLRAGELFF. For the CDR3, the DNA is TGTGCCAGCAGTCTCCGGGCCGGGGAGCTGTTTTTT.

This chain joins TRBV28 and TRBJ2-3; a possible D gene is TRBD2 (5 bases). This CDR3 comprises 13 residues. Germline CDR1 and CDR2: MDHEN and SYDVKM. The V gene lost 6 bases and the J gene lost 3 bases, with 10 bases spanning the gap. The CDR3 loop reads CASRPTSTDTQYF. CDR3 nucleotide sequence: TGTGCCAGCAGACCCACTAGTACAGATACGCAGTATTTT.

The gene calls are TRBV2 and TRBJ2-7; 8 bases align to TRBD2. Germline CDR1 and CDR2: SNHLY and FYNNEI. The CDR3 is 15 amino acids. With V trimmed by 7 bases and J by 4 bases, 12 bases remained unmatched. This CDR3 is CASTEQVAGIYEQYF. The CDR3 coding sequence is TGTGCCAGCACCGAGCAGGTAGCGGGAATTTACGAGCAGTACTTC.

The V gene is TRBV5-1, the J gene TRBJ1-1, with D possibly being TRBD1 (6 bases). Germline CDR1 is SGHRS and CDR2 is YFSETQ. With 4 bases removed from V and 4 bases from J, the gap between germline ends came to 20 bases. This CDR3 region has 16 residues. In nucleotides, the CDR3 is TGCGCCAGCAGCACCGCAACGGGGGGGCGGGTCACTGAAGCTTTCTTT. It encodes CASSTATGGRVTEAFF.

The V call is TRBV4-3, the J call TRBJ2-2; D gene ambiguous. The CDR3 is 17 residues long. V shed 0 bases and J shed 1 base, with 12 bases lying between them. Germline V gives CDR1 LGHNA, CDR2 YSLEER. The DNA for the CDR3 is TGCGCCAGCAGCCAAGAAGCCCTTACCCAGAACACCGGGGAGCTGTTTTTT. The encoded protein is CASSQEALTQNTGELFF.

The chain couples TRBV30 to TRBJ2-5, with a tentative D call TRBD1 (5 bases). Germline CDR1 and CDR2: GTSNPN and SVGIG (reference sequence). The CDR3 spans 14 residues. The ends were cut back, 0 bases at V and 5 bases at J, with 13 bases in the middle. This CDR3 reads CAWSVRQSGETQYF. CDR3 DNA sequence: TGTGCCTGGAGTGTACGACAGTCCGGGGAGACCCAGTACTTC.

The rearrangement links TRBV5-6 to TRBJ1-1; D possibly corresponds to TRBD1 (5 bases). V was clipped by 0 bases and J by 1 base, with 10 bases between them. There are 15 residues in the CDR3. The germline CDR1 and CDR2 sequences are SGHDT and YYEEEE. This chain's CDR3 is CASSLAGGGNTEAFF. CDR3 DNA: TGTGCCAGCAGCTTGGCCGGTGGGGGGAACACTGAAGCTTTCTTT.

The chain links TRBV28 to TRBJ2-7, with 9 bases lining up with TRBD1. The CDR3 consists of 15 residues. Germline lookup yields CDR1 MDHEN and CDR2 SYDVKM. The trim removed 2 bases at V and 5 bases at J, leaving 7 bases unmatched. DNA of the CDR3: TGTGCCAGCAGTTTAATGGGACAGGGATTCAACGAGCAGTACTTC. This gives the protein CASSLMGQGFNEQYF.